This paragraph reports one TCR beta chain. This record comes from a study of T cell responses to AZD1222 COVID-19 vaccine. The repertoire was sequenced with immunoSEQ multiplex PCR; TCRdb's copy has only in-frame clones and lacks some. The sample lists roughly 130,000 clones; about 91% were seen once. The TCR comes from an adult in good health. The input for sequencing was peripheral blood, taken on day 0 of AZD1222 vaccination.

The CDR3 here is CASSPASHLGTDTQYF. The DNA for the CDR3 is TGTGCCAGCAGCCCGGCTAGCCACCTCGGTACAGATACGCAGTATTTT. The rearrangement links TRBV11-1 to TRBJ2-3; possibly TRBD2 for D (5 bases). This CDR3 is 16 amino acids long. CDR1 is SGHAT, CDR2 FQDESV, per germline (reference sequence). V lost 5 bases, J lost 3 bases, and 18 bases lay in between.